The 28 T cell receptor beta chains below come from one sample, sequenced in a study of breast tumors, draining lymph nodes, adjacent tissues. Each CDR3 protein is one row after TCRdb ran MiXCR on the multiplex PCR reads. The table includes around 290,000 distinct CDR3 sequences, over 30% detected once. Axillary draining lymph nodes of breast cancer patients supplied the node samples. Sample: axillary lymph node tissue. All receptors derive from a female donor with breast cancer. Some clones in this sample may be carry-over from other donors' samples.

The chain combines TRBV28 with TRBJ2-7, with 9 bases that match TRBD2. The V segment lost 6 bases and the J segment 3 bases; nucleotides outside the gene matches: 9. Germline V CDR1 and CDR2: MDHEN, SYDVKM. This CDR3 is 15 amino acids long. The CDR3 sequence is CASSFLSGRGYEQYF. CDR3 nucleotides: TGTGCCAGCAGCTTTCTTAGCGGGAGAGGCTACGAGCAGTACTTC.

This clonotype was seen ten or more times. The chain links TRBV5-1 to TRBJ2-1, with D perhaps TRBD1 or TRBD2 (5 bases each). The length of the CDR3 is 15 residues. Germline V gene data show CDR1 as SGHRS and CDR2 as YFSETQ. The V end lost 4 bases, the J end lost 2 bases, and 13 bases lay between the germline ends. Written as DNA, the CDR3 is TGCGCCAGCAGCAGAGAGGGGTTCACCTACAATGAGCAGTTCTTC. It specifies CASSREGFTYNEQFF.

This clonotype was seen only a few times. The V call is TRBV11-1, the J call TRBJ2-3; D is uncertain. The CDR3 is made up of 14 amino acids. V was cut by 5 bases and J by 3 bases, with 12 bases left in between. Germline V gives CDR1 SGHAT, CDR2 FQDESV (reference sequence). The CDR3 DNA is TGTGCCAGCAGCCTAAACTTCGGGACAGATACGCAGTATTTT. This encodes CASSLNFGTDTQYF.

A word on this clonotype: The CDR3 ends on some other residue instead of the conserved phenylalanine or tryptophan, so this is likely a read error. The DNA is left out, because the CDR3 cannot be placed on it with certainty; the CDR3 is given as TCRdb lists it. This sequence joins TRBV19 and TRBJ2-6; the tabulated D call, TRBD2, remains unverified against the DNA. In germline, CDR1 is LNHDA, CDR2 SQIVND (reference sequence). The CDR3 length equals 8 residues, ends included. The CDR3 sequence: CASSISTS.

Regarding this clonotype: A junction end diverges from the germline sequence, so it may reflect a read error. This rearrangement joins TRBV10-3 to TRBJ1-1; D remains unclear. The germline gives CDR1 ENHRY, CDR2 SYGVKD. There are 12 residues in the CDR3. The CDR3 bases are TGTGCCAGCAGTGAATGGGAAACTGAAGCTTTCTTT. This encodes CASSEWETEAFF.

A remark on this clonotype: A much larger clone lies one base from this, so it may be a read error. V gene TRBV4-3 combines with J gene TRBJ2-7; the D is unclear. Germline V lookup: CDR1 LGHNA, CDR2 YSLEER. This CDR3 has 14 amino acids. V lost 0 bases to trimming and J lost 2 bases, with 8 bases between them. For the CDR3, the DNA is TGCGCCAGCAGCCAAGATGATAGCCCCTACGAGCAGTACTTC. It is translated as CASSQDDSPYEQYF.

As for this clonotype: It is likely a read error, because the conserved phenylalanine at the end of the CDR3 is missing. The rearrangement joins TRBV7-3 to TRBJ2-1; TRBD2 matches 8 bases. CDR1 and CDR2 from the germline V gene are SGHTA and FQGTGA. The CDR3 is 14 amino acids. The V segment lost 3 bases and the J segment 6 bases; nucleotides outside the gene matches: 4. Here the CDR3 DNA reads TGTGCCAGCAGCTTCTCGGGAGGGGGCAATGAGCAGTTCCTC. Translated: CASSFSGGGNEQFL.

The chain couples TRBV2 to TRBJ2-2, with TRBD2 matching over 11 bases. The CDR3 spans 19 residues. Germline trimming cut 1 base from V and 0 bases from J; bases unmatched to any gene: 7. The germline V gene encodes CDR1 SNHLY and CDR2 FYNNEI. The CDR3 here is CASSEVAGGGCANTGELFF. The CDR3 region has the DNA TGTGCCAGCAGTGAAGTAGCGGGAGGGGGCTGTGCGAACACCGGGGAGCTGTTTTTT.

V usage is TRBV11-3 and J usage is TRBJ2-6, with D possibly TRBD1 on 6 matching bases. The germline V and J ends were trimmed by 0 bases and 1 base, with 13 bases remaining between them. CDR1 is SGHNT, CDR2 YENEEA, per germline. The CDR3 is 18 residues long. This CDR3 is CASSLDGRGDSGANVLTF. The DNA for the CDR3 is TGTGCCAGCAGCTTAGATGGCAGGGGAGATTCTGGGGCCAACGTCCTGACTTTC.

This clonotype was counted ten times or more. The J gene is TRBJ2-7, the V gene TRBV5-1; D is unresolved. The CDR3 runs to 14 residues. The germline V and J ends were trimmed by 1 base and 2 bases, with 10 bases remaining between them. Germline V CDR1 and CDR2: SGHRS, YFSETQ. This CDR3 reads CASSLSPATYEQYF. As DNA, the CDR3 is TGCGCCAGCAGCTTGAGTCCGGCAACCTACGAGCAGTACTTC.

The table lists this clonotype with many counts. The rearrangement joins TRBV30 to TRBJ1-5, with D unresolved. This CDR3 has 13 amino acids. Trimming cost V 1 base and J 4 bases, with 8 bases left between them. Germline CDR1 and CDR2: GTSNPN and SVGIG (reference sequence). The CDR3 is CAWSGKANQPQHF. The CDR3 region has the DNA TGTGCCTGGAGTGGAAAGGCAAATCAGCCCCAGCATTTT.

Comments on this clonotype: A much more abundant neighbour one base away suggests this may be a read error. The V call is TRBV12-3 or TRBV12-4, the J call TRBJ1-5; D unclear. CDR3 length: 14 residues. CDR3 sequence reads: CASSTYGSNQLQHF. For the CDR3, the DNA is TGTGCCAGCAGTACTTACGGTAGCAATCAGCTCCAGCATTTT.

This clonotype was seen many times. The chain carries TRBV6-5 and TRBJ2-3; D might be TRBD2 (6 bases). The germline V gene encodes CDR1 MNHEY and CDR2 SVGAGI. This CDR3 has 13 amino acids. Between the trimmed V and J ends, which lost 7 bases and 2 bases, there was a span of 10 bases. The CDR3 nucleotides are TGTGCCAGCAAGGGCGGGGCCACAGATACGCAGTATTTT. This gives the protein CASKGGATDTQYF.

In its sample, this clonotype was seen many times. CDR3 amino acids: CASSPSSGEQYF. The CDR3 nucleotides are TGCGCCAGCAGCCCAAGTTCGGGGGAGCAGTACTTC. V and J are TRBV4-1 and TRBJ2-7; weak D call: TRBD2 (5 bases). V lost 4 bases and J 7 bases, leaving 11 bases between the germline ends. Germline assignment: CDR1 MGHRA and CDR2 YSYEKL. CDR3 length: 12 residues.

Turning to this clonotype: One end of the junction is discordant with germline, which a read error may explain. V and J are TRBV10-3 and TRBJ2-1, with D unresolved. The CDR3 is 15 amino acids. Germline lookup yields CDR1 ENHRY and CDR2 SYGVKD. DNA for the CDR3: TGTGCCAGCAGTGAATTCGCTCCCATCTACAATGAGCAGTTCTTC. It encodes CASSEFAPIYNEQFF.

Ten or more counts support this clonotype. This chain joins TRBV5-8 and TRBJ2-1, with 10 bases matching TRBD2. The CDR3 runs 14 residues. CDR1 and CDR2 from the germline V gene are SGHTS and YDEGEE. V was pared by 3 bases and J by 10 bases, with 7 bases of the junction left unmatched. The CDR3 DNA follows: TGTGCCAGCAGCTGGACTAGCGGACCCAGCGAGCAGTTCTTC. This encodes CASSWTSGPSEQFF.

The table lists this clonotype with many counts. The V and J genes are TRBV2 and TRBJ2-6; perhaps TRBD1 as D (5 bases). This CDR3 has 19 amino acids. Germline V CDR1 and CDR2: SNHLY, FYNNEI. V dropped 4 bases and J dropped 0 bases, with 19 bases sitting between them. In DNA, the CDR3 is TGTGCCAGCAGTGGACGTGACCCAGGGATCATCTCTGGGGCCAACGTCCTGACTTTC. It specifies CASSGRDPGIISGANVLTF. Drawing the rest from reference TRBV2 and TRBJ2-6, the complete variable domain is EPEVTQTPSHQVTQMGQEVILRCVPISNHLYFYWYRQILGQKVEFLVSFYNNEISEKSEIFDDQFSVERPDGSNFTLKIRSTKLEDSAMYFCASSGRDPGIISGANVLTFGAGSRLTVL.

Notes on this clonotype: A much larger clonotype is one base distant, so this may be a read error. Because it lacks the conserved phenylalanine or tryptophan at the end, this CDR3 is likely a read error. The J gene is TRBJ2-5, the V gene TRBV19; 12 bases agree with TRBD2. CDR3 size: 16 residues. The ends lost 4 bases at V and 5 bases at J; junction bases unmatched: 8. Germline V lookup: CDR1 LNHDA, CDR2 SQIVND (reference sequence). CDR3 sequence (DNA): TGTGCCAGTAGTAGAAGACTAGCGGGAGTAGGGGAGACCCAGTACTCC. Amino acids: CASSRRLAGVGETQYS.

This clonotype was seen at least ten times. The rearrangement links TRBV19 to TRBJ1-4; 7 positions match TRBD1. Germline CDR1 is LNHDA and CDR2 is SQIVND (reference sequence). V lost 4 bases and J lost 7; bases outside the gene matches: 6. There are 14 residues in the CDR3. This CDR3 is CASSTRTGVEKLFF. The CDR3 nucleotides read TGTGCCAGTAGTACCCGAACAGGGGTTGAAAAACTGTTTTTT.

Details on this clonotype: The junction does not match germline at one end; this may be a read error. The chain joins TRBV11-2 to TRBJ2-1; weak D call: TRBD1 (5 bases). The CDR3 extends over 12 amino acids. CDR1 and CDR2 (germline): SGHAT, FQNNGV. The CDR3 coding sequence is TGTGCCAGCAGCTTAGATCGTGGGGCCCTACTCTTC. It encodes CASSLDRGALLF.

The sample holds many counts of this clonotype. V usage is TRBV7-3 and J usage is TRBJ1-6; D is perhaps TRBD1 (5 bases). V was pared by 3 bases and J by 4 bases, with 7 bases between. Germline-derived CDR1 and CDR2 are SGHTA and FQGTGA. The CDR3 is 14 amino acids. The CDR3 DNA follows: TGTGCCAGCAGCTTGGGACCTTATAATTCACCCCTCCACTTT. This encodes CASSLGPYNSPLHF. Full variable domain (outside the CDR3, taken from reference TRBV7-3 and TRBJ1-6): GAGVSQTPSNKVTEKGKYVELRCDPISGHTALYWYRQSLGQGPEFLIYFQGTGAADDSGLPNDRFFAVRPEGSVSTLKIQRTERGDSAVYLCASSLGPYNSPLHFGNGTRLTVT.

This clonotype was recorded many times. This rearrangement joins TRBV12-3 or TRBV12-4 to TRBJ2-7; 8 bases are shared with TRBD2. The CDR3 spans 16 residues. V lost 4 bases to trimming and J lost 3 bases; unmatched junction nucleotides: 11. The CDR3 DNA is TGTGCCAGCAGTTATGTAATAGGACTAGCCCACTACGAGCAGTACTTC. Its protein product is CASSYVIGLAHYEQYF.

Details on this clonotype: Mismatch with germline at one junction end may stem from a read error. V gene TRBV6-5 combines with J gene TRBJ1-4; 9 bases are shared with TRBD1. This CDR3 spans 14 amino acids. Germline V gene sequence: CDR1 MNHEY, CDR2 SVGAGI. The CDR3 region is CVSSPGQGNEKLFF. In DNA, the CDR3 is TGTGTCAGCAGCCCGGGACAGGGTAATGAAAAACTGTTTTTT.

About this clonotype: Given a much more abundant clone one base away, this may be a read error. The chain links TRBV12-3 or TRBV12-4 to TRBJ2-3; D gene ambiguous. The CDR3 length is 12 residues. V lost 8 bases to trimming and J lost 5 bases, with 11 bases between them. The CDR3 sequence is CASLHSEDTQYF. The DNA of the CDR3 is TGTGCCAGCCTGCACTCGGAAGATACGCAGTATTTT.

This clonotype has ten or more counts. Written as DNA, the CDR3 is TGTGCCAGCAGTTGGTACTCCTACAATGAGCAGTTCTTC. It specifies CASSWYSYNEQFF. This rearrangement joins TRBV28 to TRBJ2-1, with D uncertain. Trimming pared 4 bases from V and 0 bases from J, leaving 4 bases between. This CDR3 spans 13 amino acids. Germline values: CDR1 MDHEN, CDR2 SYDVKM.

The table lists this clonotype with many counts. The genes are TRBV5-1 and TRBJ2-1; a possible D gene is TRBD2 (6 bases). The CDR3 spans 11 residues. Germline CDR1 is SGHRS and CDR2 is YFSETQ. The germline V and J ends were trimmed by 6 bases and 14 bases, with 15 bases remaining between them. This CDR3 is CASTSSEQEFF. The CDR3 DNA sequence: TGCGCCAGCACGTCTAGCGAACAGGAGTTCTTC.

This clonotype was seen at least ten times. At one boundary the junction diverges from the germline segment, which might be a read error. V and J are TRBV20-1 and TRBJ2-1; possibly TRBD2 for D (5 bases). CDR3 length equals 13 residues. Germline V gene sequence: CDR1 DFQATT, CDR2 SNEGSKA (reference sequence). In DNA form, the CDR3 reads TGCAGTGCCGAGGGATTCTCCAACAATGAGCAGTTCTTC. Translation gives CSAEGFSNNEQFF.

This rearrangement joins TRBV29-1 to TRBJ2-1, with D possibly being TRBD2 (8 bases). The V gene lost 8 bases and the J gene lost 6 bases, with 20 bases spanning the gap. CDR3 length equals 14 residues. Germline CDR1 SQVTM, CDR2 ANQGSEA. The CDR3 loop reads CSLEEGAGGNEQFF. The CDR3 region has the DNA TGCAGCTTGGAGGAGGGGGCGGGAGGCAATGAGCAGTTCTTC.